The 14 T cell receptor beta chains in this list originate from one sample, sequenced in a study of blood T cell repertoires in COVID-19 (TCRdb year 2020). Library prep was done by the immunoSEQ multiplex PCR assay. Held by TCRdb, this immuneACCESS table contains in-frame sequences only and omits some clones. Under half of the omission traces to an unresolved V gene where checked; the cause of the rest is unknown. Counted in this sample were some 290,000 clones; around nine tenths of them appeared once. In total, the top ten clones hold over 8.5% of the sample. Sequenced material: peripheral blood. The receptors derive from a woman in her 30s with COVID-19, enrolled during active disease.

This clone was counted once. The chain is built from TRBV10-3 and TRBJ2-1; 15 bases are a match to TRBD2. The ends lost 8 bases at V and 2 bases at J; junction bases unmatched: 10. The CDR3 length is 18 residues. From germline, CDR1 is ENHRY and CDR2 SYGVKD. CDR3: CAIWSGTSGGPPYNEQFF. Written as DNA, the CDR3 is TGTGCCATCTGGAGTGGGACTAGCGGGGGGCCTCCCTACAATGAGCAGTTCTTC.

CDR3 sequence (DNA): TGTGCCAGCCTAAACAGGGCCCTCTCCCCACCCTACGAGCAGTACTTC. It translates to CASLNRALSPPYEQYF. V and J are TRBV25-1 and TRBJ2-7, with D perhaps TRBD1 (6 bases). The CDR3 has 16 amino acids. The V end lost 8 bases, the J end lost 2 bases, and 22 bases lay between the germline ends. Per germline, CDR1 MGHDK and CDR2 SYGVNS.

The chain uses TRBV12-3 or TRBV12-4 and TRBJ2-5; no clear D gene. V was pared by 1 base and J by 5 bases, with 8 bases between. This CDR3 comprises 13 residues. Written as DNA, the CDR3 is TGTGCCAGCAGTTTAGAAGGAGCGGAGACCCAGTACTTC. Translation: CASSLEGAETQYF.

The chain links TRBV15 to TRBJ2-1; 11 bases fit TRBD2. Per germline, CDR1 LNHNV and CDR2 YYDKDF (reference sequence). V was clipped by 5 bases and J by 7 bases; unmatched bases: 7. This CDR3 contains 15 residues. CDR3 amino acids: CATSPASGGRNEQFF. CDR3 sequence (DNA): TGTGCCACCAGCCCGGCTAGCGGGGGGAGGAATGAGCAGTTCTTC.

The chain recombines TRBV5-6 with TRBJ1-1, with 7 bases lining up with TRBD1. Germline-derived CDR1 and CDR2 are SGHDT and YYEEEE. V shed 0 bases, J shed 0 bases, and the junction held 5 bases outside the gene matches. The CDR3 is 16 amino acids. CDR3 in amino acids: CASSLGQGGMNTEAFF. In DNA, the CDR3 is TGTGCCAGCAGCTTGGGACAGGGTGGTATGAACACTGAAGCTTTCTTT.

This clone was seen only a few times. The chain links TRBV19 to TRBJ1-1; D gene uncertain. Germline loops: CDR1 LNHDA, CDR2 SQIVND (reference sequence). CDR3 length: 13 amino acids. The ends were cut back, 3 bases at V and 2 bases at J, with 7 bases in the middle. DNA of the CDR3: TGTGCCAGTAGTATCTTCTACAACACTGAAGCTTTCTTT. The encoded protein is CASSIFYNTEAFF.

The chain has TRBV12-1 and TRBJ2-2; TRBD2 is the table's D call and was not checked against the DNA. TRBV12-1 has pseudogene status. The CDR3 is made up of 17 amino acids. The CDR3 reads CARRGGRGARHTGELFF. The CDR3 region has the DNA TGTGCCCGCCGCGGGGGGCGGGGGGCGCGCCACACCGGGGAGCTGTTTTTT.

V usage is TRBV4-1 and J usage is TRBJ1-1, with TRBD1 identical over 7 bases. V gave up 5 bases and J gave up 8 bases; unmatched junction bases: 17. The CDR3 covers 16 residues. CDR1 is MGHRA and CDR2 is YSYEKL in the germline V gene. DNA for the CDR3: TGCGCCAGCAGCTACATCCTTACAGGGGTCTACTCCGAAGCTTTCTTT. It yields the protein CASSYILTGVYSEAFF.

The chain couples TRBV6-5 to TRBJ2-1; D is ambiguous. The CDR3 extends over 13 amino acids. Trimming shortened V by 6 bases and J by 4 bases, and 10 bases separated the two germline ends. Germline loops: CDR1 MNHEY, CDR2 SVGAGI. The CDR3 loop reads CASSPTEYNEQFF. The CDR3 DNA reads as TGTGCCAGCAGCCCGACTGAGTACAATGAGCAGTTCTTC.

The CDR3 DNA follows: TGTGCCAGCAGCCCCCGGGAAGGACCAACCGGGGAGCTGTTTTTT. This codes for CASSPREGPTGELFF. The chain has TRBV7-9 and TRBJ2-2; a weak D match, TRBD2 (5 bases). Germline loops: CDR1 SEHNR, CDR2 FQNEAQ (reference sequence). V lost 5 bases and J 5 bases, leaving 15 bases between the germline ends. CDR3 length equals 15 residues.

The rearrangement joins TRBV3-1 (or the pseudogene TRBV3-2) to TRBJ1-2; perhaps TRBD1 as D (5 bases). The V gene's germline CDR1 is LGHDT and CDR2 YNNKEL (reference sequence). CDR3 length equals 16 residues. Trimming removed 4 bases at V and 7 bases at J, with 22 bases between. CDR3 in DNA: TGTGCCAGCAGCCTCAGGAGGGGTGGGGGATTACCTGGCTACACCTTC. Protein: CASSLRRGGGLPGYTF.

CDR3 residues: CASGLVRGTGDPSYEQYF. CDR3 in DNA: TGTGCTAGTGGTTTGGTACGAGGAACAGGGGACCCCTCCTACGAGCAGTACTTC. J is TRBJ2-7 and V is TRBV12-5; 7 bases are shared with TRBD1. With V trimmed by 0 bases and J by 0 bases, 11 bases remained unmatched. The CDR3 loop spans 18 amino acids. Germline assignment: CDR1 LGHNT and CDR2 FRNRAP. Supplemented by reference TRBV12-5 and TRBJ2-7, the full variable domain reads DARVTQTPRHKVTEMGQEVTMRCQPILGHNTVFWYRQTMMQGLELLAYFRNRAPLDDSGMPKDRFSAEMPDATLATLKIQPSEPRDSAVYFCASGLVRGTGDPSYEQYFGPGTRLTVT.

The J gene is TRBJ2-5, the V gene TRBV5-6; D may be TRBD2 (7 bases). Germline CDR1 and CDR2: SGHDT and YYEEEE. The CDR3 has 14 residues. V was pared by 5 bases and J by 9 bases, with 20 bases between. As DNA, the CDR3 is TGTGCCAGCAGTCGCGGGGGCACCTGGGGGGCCCAGTACTTC. This encodes CASSRGGTWGAQYF.

The chain carries TRBV10-3 and TRBJ2-7; the match to TRBD2 covers 14 bases. V lost 6 bases and J lost 3; bases outside the gene matches: 4. Germline CDR1 is ENHRY and CDR2 is SYGVKD. The CDR3 loop spans 15 amino acids. CDR3 in amino acids: CAIRTSGGASYEQYF. CDR3 nucleotides: TGTGCCATCAGGACTAGCGGGGGGGCGAGCTACGAGCAGTACTTC.